The subject of this entry is one TCR beta chain. Specified time point: peripheral blood 6 weeks after treatment start. These data come from a study of PD-L1 blockade in urothelial cancer. Study-wide background: Males with bladder-origin urothelial cancer constituted about nine tenths of the roughly 29 patients. Researchers found blood samples held a median of approximately 150,000 T cells.

Method: immunoSEQ multiplex PCR; TCRdb's copy keeps in-frame clones and lacks some. Among about 43,000 clones listed, 83% were seen once. The V and J ends lost 1 base and 3 bases respectively, with 9 bases between them. The CDR3 loop spans 14 amino acids. Per the germline V gene, CDR1 is SGHVS and CDR2 is FQNEAQ. Sequencing was performed on PBMCs, taken around atezolizumab (anti-PD-L1) treatment. The gene calls are TRBV7-8 and TRBJ2-5; D remains unclear. This TCR came from a man between 60 and 75 years old with urothelial cancer. Written as DNA, the CDR3 is TGTGCCAGCAGCTTAGAGGAGTGGGAAGAGACCCAGTACTTC. It translates to CASSLEEWEETQYF. Full variable domain (outside the CDR3, taken from reference TRBV7-8 and TRBJ2-5): GAGVSQSPRYKVAKRGQDVALRCDPISGHVSLFWYQQALGQGPEFLTYFQNEAQLDKSGLPSDRFFAERPEGSVSTLKIQRTQQEDSAVYLCASSLEEWEETQYFGPGTRLLVL.